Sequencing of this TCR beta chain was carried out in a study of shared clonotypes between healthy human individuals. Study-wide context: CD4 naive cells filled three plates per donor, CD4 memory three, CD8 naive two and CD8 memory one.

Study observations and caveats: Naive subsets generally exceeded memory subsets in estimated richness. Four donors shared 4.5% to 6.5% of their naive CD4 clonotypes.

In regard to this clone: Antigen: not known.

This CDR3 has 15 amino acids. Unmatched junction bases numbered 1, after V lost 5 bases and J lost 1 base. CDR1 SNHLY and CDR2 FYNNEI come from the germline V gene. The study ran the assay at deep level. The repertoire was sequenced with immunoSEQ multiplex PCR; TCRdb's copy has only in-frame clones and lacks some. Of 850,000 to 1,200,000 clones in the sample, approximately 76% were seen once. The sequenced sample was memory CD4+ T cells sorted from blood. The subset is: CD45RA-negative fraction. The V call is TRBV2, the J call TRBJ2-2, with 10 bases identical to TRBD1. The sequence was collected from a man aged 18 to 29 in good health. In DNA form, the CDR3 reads TGTGCCAGCAGTCGGACAGGGGGGAACACCGGGGAGCTGTTTTTT. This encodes CASSRTGGNTGELFF.